Described below is a single T cell receptor (beta chain) sequence and its context. No antigen is known for it. The same CDR3 also results from other DNA sequences found in this sample. This entry comes from a study of beta chain features in type 1 diabetes. About the study: The patients were much like the healthy donors in age, gender and cell yields. Examination covered around 98 million sorted cells spanning all samples. Study results and limitations: Shortening of TCRB CDR3s, moderate but significant, appeared in all four CD4+ subsets of Type 1 diabetes patients. Type 1 diabetes patients had fewer VDJ junction insertions and more deletions.

Reverse transcribing all isolated RNA meant expressed TCRB transcripts were sequenced. Data came from immunoSEQ multiplex PCR; TCRdb stores just in-frame clones and leaves some out. The sample lists about 260,000 clones, around 20% occurring once. Each sorted population was over 95% pure. V lost 1 base and J lost 1, with 7 bases in between. Germline assignment: CDR1 GTSNPN and CDR2 SVGIG (reference sequence). This CDR3 is built from 13 residues. Sequenced sample: naive CD4+ T cells from blood. This sequence was found in a woman aged 40 to 49 with type 1 diabetes. J is TRBJ1-1 and V is TRBV30; D not resolved. CDR3 DNA sequence: TGTGCCTGGAGTGGGCGGGGGAACACTGAAGCTTTCTTT. Translating it yields CAWSGRGNTEAFF.